This T cell receptor (beta chain) was recorded in a study of PD-1 blockade in classical Hodgkin lymphoma. Only in-frame clones appear in the TCRdb table, and some are missing; sequencing was by immunoSEQ multiplex PCR. The sample includes about 40,000 clones, about 70% seen only once; the top ten take over 12%. Study-level results: Baseline TCR diversity was reportedly lower in newly diagnosed patients than in healthy donors. It was reported as lower still in relapsed/refractory patients.

As regards this clone: The antigen remains unidentified.

CDR1 and CDR2 from the germline V gene are SGDLS and YYNGEE. J was trimmed by 5 bases and V by 4 bases; bases with no gene match: 14. The CDR3 runs 17 residues. All patients experienced relapse after autologous stem cell transplantation, and brentuximab vedotin exposure was variable. This TCR derives from a human donor with classical Hodgkin lymphoma. The rearrangement joins TRBV9 to TRBJ2-2; TRBD2 matches 7 bases. This sample comprised peripheral blood mononuclear cells (PBMCs), obtained before the second cycle of nivolumab. The CDR3 DNA is TGTGCCAGCAGCCCCAAGTTCGGGGACTACCGAACCGGGGAGCTGTTTTTT. Protein product: CASSPKFGDYRTGELFF.